Sequencing of this TCR beta chain was carried out in a study of Graves' ophthalmopathy and Graves' hyperthyroidism. Overall study: No treatment had been given when peripheral blood was collected at initial diagnosis.

General observations from the study: Blood also contained most of the expanded thyroid clonotypes above 0.001 frequency.

Among the exclusions were patients with other autoimmune diseases, uncontrolled infections, pregnancy or lactation. At least ten counts were recorded for this clonotype. What it binds is unknown. Researchers took RNA transcripts and amplified TCR beta CDR3 regions from them. An opening RT-PCR round employed HTBI primers and preceded a second-round multiplex PCR. TCRdb re-analysed the multiplex PCR reads in MiXCR, keeping a single row per CDR3 protein. Altogether about 740,000 distinct CDR3 sequences are present, 40% being singletons, with the ten largest covering 44%. The V gene's germline CDR1 is LNHDA and CDR2 SQIVND (reference sequence). Deletions cut 8 bases from V and 0 bases from J, with 11 bases between. CDR3 length equals 15 residues.

The sequenced sample was peripheral blood. The V call is TRBV19, the J call TRBJ2-6; D unclear. This sequence originates from an adult man with Graves' ophthalmopathy. In DNA form, the CDR3 reads TGTGCCAGTCACCGTGCGGACTCTGGGGCCAACGTCCTGACTTTC. Translated, it gives CASHRADSGANVLTF.